This T cell receptor beta chain was recovered during a study of T cells in Graves' hyperthyroidism and ophthalmopathy. RNA transcripts yielded amplified TCR beta CDR3 regions. Primed by the HTBI set, a first-round RT-PCR was run on the TCR CDR3. One entry per CDR3 protein, called by TCRdb with MiXCR from the multiplex PCR reads. Here the sample spans about 300,000 distinct CDR3 sequences, 25% to 30% being singletons. This clonotype was observed at least ten times. The CDR3 length is 14 residues. The V gene lost 1 base and the J gene lost 3 bases, with 9 bases spanning the gap. Per the germline V gene, CDR1 is MGHRA and CDR2 is YSYEKL.

V and J are TRBV4-1 and TRBJ2-5; D remains ambiguous. This receptor was identified in a man aged 35 to 55 with Graves' hyperthyroidism that later progressed to Graves' ophthalmopathy. The sample was blood. The CDR3 DNA is TGCGCCAGCAGCCAAGTTCAGCGCGAAGAGACCCAGTACTTC. Amino acid sequence: CASSQVQREETQYF.